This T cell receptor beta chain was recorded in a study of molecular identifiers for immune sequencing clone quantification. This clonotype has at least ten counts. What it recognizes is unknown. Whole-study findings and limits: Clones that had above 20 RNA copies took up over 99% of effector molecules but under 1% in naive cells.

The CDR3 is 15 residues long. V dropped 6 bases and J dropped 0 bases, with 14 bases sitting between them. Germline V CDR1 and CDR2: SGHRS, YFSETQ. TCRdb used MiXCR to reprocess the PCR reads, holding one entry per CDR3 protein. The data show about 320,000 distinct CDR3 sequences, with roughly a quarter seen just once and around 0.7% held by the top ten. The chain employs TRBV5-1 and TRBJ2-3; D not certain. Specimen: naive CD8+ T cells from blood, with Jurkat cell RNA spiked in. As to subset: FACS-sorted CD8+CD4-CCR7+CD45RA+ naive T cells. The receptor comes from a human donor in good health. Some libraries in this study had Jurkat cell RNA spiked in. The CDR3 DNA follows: TGCGCCAGCAAAACCCTGGGTCAGAGCACAGATACGCAGTATTTT. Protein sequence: CASKTLGQSTDTQYF.